This TCR beta chain was captured in a study of breast tumors, draining lymph nodes, adjacent tissues. Study-level points and caveats: Tumors had less TCR diversity than lymph nodes, more than nontumor tissue. That most tumor T cells come from lymph nodes remained unproven.

This clonotype was recorded many times. The target antigen is unknown. TCRdb redid the calling of the multiplex PCR reads with MiXCR, one entry per CDR3 protein. The profile shows approximately 190,000 distinct CDR3 sequences, 31% of them singletons. V was cut by 3 bases and J by 0 bases, with 11 bases left in between. Germline lookup yields CDR1 KGHSH and CDR2 LQKENI. This CDR3 spans 15 amino acids. Axillary draining lymph nodes of breast cancer patients supplied the node samples. The TCR was taken from a female donor with breast cancer. Some clones in this sample may be carry-over from other donors' samples. J is TRBJ2-5 and V is TRBV18; no definite D call. Sequenced material: axillary lymph node tissue. DNA for the CDR3: TGTGCCAGCTCACCTTCCGGACGGAACCAAGAGACCCAGTACTTC. This gives the protein CASSPSGRNQETQYF.